This TCR beta chain originates from a study of T cells in Graves' hyperthyroidism and ophthalmopathy. Background on the study: Pretreatment peripheral blood was obtained at initial diagnosis.

Study results and caveats: Ophthalmopathy stood apart from stable hyperthyroidism in a 13 V-J model.

Amplification targeted TCR beta CDR3 regions from RNA transcripts. The HTBI primer set drove a first-round RT-PCR of the TCR CDR3. TCRdb independently ran MiXCR on the multiplex PCR reads; one entry per CDR3 protein. The sample shows hundreds of thousands of distinct CDR3 sequences, about 20% of them seen only once. This clonotype has at least ten counts. The antigen is undetermined. The V end was cut by 0 bases, the J end by 4 bases, with 7 bases between. The CDR3 is made up of 14 amino acids. Germline-derived CDR1 and CDR2 are LGHDT and YNNKEL (reference sequence). The genes are TRBV3-1 and TRBJ1-5, with D uncertain. Specimen: blood. This TCR was sampled from a man aged 40-50 years with Graves' ophthalmopathy. This CDR3 is CASSQDLVNQPQHF. In DNA form, the CDR3 reads TGTGCCAGCAGCCAAGACCTAGTAAATCAGCCCCAGCATTTT.